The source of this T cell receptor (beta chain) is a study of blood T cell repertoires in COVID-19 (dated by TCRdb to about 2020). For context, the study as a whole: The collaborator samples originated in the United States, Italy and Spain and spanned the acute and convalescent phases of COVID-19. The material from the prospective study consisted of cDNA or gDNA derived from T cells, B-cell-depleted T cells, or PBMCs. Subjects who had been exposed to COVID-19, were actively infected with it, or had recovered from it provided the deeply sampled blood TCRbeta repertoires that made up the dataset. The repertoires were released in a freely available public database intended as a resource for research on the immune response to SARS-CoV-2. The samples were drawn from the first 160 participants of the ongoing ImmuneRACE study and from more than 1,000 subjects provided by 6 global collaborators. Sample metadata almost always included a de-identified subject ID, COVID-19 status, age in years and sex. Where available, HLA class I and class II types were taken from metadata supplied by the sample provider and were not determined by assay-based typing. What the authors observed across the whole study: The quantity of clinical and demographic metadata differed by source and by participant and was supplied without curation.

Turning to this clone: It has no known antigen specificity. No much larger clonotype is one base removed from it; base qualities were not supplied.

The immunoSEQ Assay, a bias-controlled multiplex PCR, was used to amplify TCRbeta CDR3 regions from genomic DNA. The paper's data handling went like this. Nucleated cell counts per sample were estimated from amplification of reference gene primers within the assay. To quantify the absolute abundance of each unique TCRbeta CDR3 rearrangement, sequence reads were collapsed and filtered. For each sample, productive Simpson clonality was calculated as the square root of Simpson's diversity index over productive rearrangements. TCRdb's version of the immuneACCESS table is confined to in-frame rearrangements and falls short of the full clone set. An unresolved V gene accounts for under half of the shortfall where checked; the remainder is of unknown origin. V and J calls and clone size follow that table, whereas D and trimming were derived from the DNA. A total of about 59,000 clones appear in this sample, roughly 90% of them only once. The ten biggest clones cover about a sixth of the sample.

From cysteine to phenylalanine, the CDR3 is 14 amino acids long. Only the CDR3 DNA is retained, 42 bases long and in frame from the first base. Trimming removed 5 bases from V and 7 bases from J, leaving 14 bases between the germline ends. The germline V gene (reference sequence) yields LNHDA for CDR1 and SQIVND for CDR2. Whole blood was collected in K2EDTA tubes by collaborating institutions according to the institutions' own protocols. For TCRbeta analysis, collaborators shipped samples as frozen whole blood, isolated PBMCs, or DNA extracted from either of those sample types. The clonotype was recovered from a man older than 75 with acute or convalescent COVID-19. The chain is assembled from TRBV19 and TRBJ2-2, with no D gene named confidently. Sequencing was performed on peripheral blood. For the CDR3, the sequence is CASSAQHPHGELFF. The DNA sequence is TGTGCCAGTAGTGCCCAACACCCCCACGGGGAGCTGTTTTTT.